Included here is one T cell receptor beta chain sequence, with context. These data come from a study of cytomegalovirus exposure and HLA in healthy donors. Amplification used 60 Vbeta primers and 13 Jbeta primers. Clones were read by immunoSEQ multiplex PCR, and TCRdb kept only the in-frame ones, dropping some. The sample consists of 95,000 to 150,000 clones, over 60% of them appearing once. From germline, CDR1 is MNHNS and CDR2 SASEGT. This CDR3 contains 13 residues. Between the trimmed V and J ends, which lost 5 bases and 2 bases, there was a span of 9 bases. Sequenced material: PBMCs. This receptor was identified in a man aged 18-30 years in good health and CMV-seropositive. The chain couples TRBV6-1 to TRBJ1-2, with D possibly being TRBD1 (6 bases). CDR3 loop: CASSTTGNYGYTF. CDR3 nucleotide sequence: TGTGCCAGCAGTACTACAGGGAACTATGGCTACACCTTC.